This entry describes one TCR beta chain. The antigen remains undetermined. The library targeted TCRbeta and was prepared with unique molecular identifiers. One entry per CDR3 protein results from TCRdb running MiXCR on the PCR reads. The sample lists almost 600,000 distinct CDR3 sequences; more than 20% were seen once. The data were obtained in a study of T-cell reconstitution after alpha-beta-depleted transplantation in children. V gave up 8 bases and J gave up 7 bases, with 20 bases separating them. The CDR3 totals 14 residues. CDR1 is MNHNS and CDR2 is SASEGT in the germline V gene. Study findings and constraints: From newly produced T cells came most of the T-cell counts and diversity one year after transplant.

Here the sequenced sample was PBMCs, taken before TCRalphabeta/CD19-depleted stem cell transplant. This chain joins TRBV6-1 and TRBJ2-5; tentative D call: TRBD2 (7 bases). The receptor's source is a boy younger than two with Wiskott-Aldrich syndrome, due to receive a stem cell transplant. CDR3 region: CASQQGGIIRTQYF. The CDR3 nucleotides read TGTGCCAGCCAACAGGGAGGGATAATCCGGACCCAGTACTTC.